This T cell receptor (beta chain) came from a study of cytomegalovirus exposure and HLA in healthy donors. This CDR3 is built from 13 residues. Germline V gene sequence: CDR1 LNHDA, CDR2 SQIVND (reference sequence). V was shortened by 5 bases and J by 4 bases, with 9 bases between the two germline ends. The repertoire was sequenced with immunoSEQ multiplex PCR; TCRdb's copy has only in-frame clones and lacks some. The sample consists of some 210,000 clones, around 86% of them appearing once. The rearrangement joins TRBV19 to TRBJ2-1; D possibly corresponds to TRBD2 (5 bases). The sequence derives from a woman between 18 and 30 years old in good health and CMV-seropositive. The sequenced material came from PBMCs. CDR3 residues: CASSARGYNEQFF. The CDR3 nucleotides are TGTGCCAGTAGTGCCCGGGGATACAATGAGCAGTTCTTC. The full variable domain, in which reference TRBV19 and TRBJ2-1 provide the parts outside the CDR3, is DGGITQSPKYLFRKEGQNVTLSCEQNLNHDAMYWYRQDPGQGLRLIYYSQIVNDFQKGDIAEGYSVSREKKESFPLTVTSAQKNPTAFYLCASSARGYNEQFFGPGTRLTVL.